These 9 T cell receptor beta chains originate from one sample sequenced in a study of massively parallel sequencing of T cell beta chains. Using its own MiXCR run on the 5' RACE reads, TCRdb lists one record per CDR3 protein. The table lists more than 4,000 distinct CDR3 sequences, about two fifths of them singletons. Sequencing was done on a sample of commercial RNA from peripheral blood pooled from many donors. Receptors were obtained from a pool of human donors in good health; the sample was commercial RNA pooled from many donors.

The chain employs TRBV20-1 and TRBJ2-5, with TRBD2 as a possible D gene (6 bases). Trimming removed 0 bases at V and 4 bases at J, with 15 bases between. Germline V gene lookup returns CDR1 DFQATT and CDR2 SNEGSKA (reference sequence). The CDR3 sequence is 15 residues long. The CDR3 sequence: CSARDFGGARETQYF. Written as DNA, the CDR3 is TGCAGTGCTAGAGATTTCGGAGGGGCGCGAGAGACCCAGTACTTC.

J is TRBJ2-3 and V is TRBV20-1; maybe TRBD2 (5 bases). From germline, CDR1 is DFQATT and CDR2 SNEGSKA (reference sequence). This CDR3 has 15 amino acids. Trimming took 0 bases from V and 6 from J, leaving 16 bases between them. The CDR3 region has the DNA TGCAGTGCTAGAGATTTTACGGGATCGGGTGATACGCAGTATTTT. Translation: CSARDFTGSGDTQYF.

This clonotype was counted only a few times. The V gene is TRBV20-1, the J gene TRBJ2-1; the D gene is possibly TRBD2 (6 bases). Trimming took off 6 bases at V and 8 bases at J, with 14 bases between the two ends. In germline, CDR1 is DFQATT, CDR2 SNEGSKA (reference sequence). CDR3 length: 12 amino acids. CDR3 nucleotide sequence: TGCAGTGCCTCTCAACTAGCCCATGAGCAGTTCTTC. This encodes CSASQLAHEQFF.

The chain joins TRBV10-3 to TRBJ2-7, with a weak D call TRBD2 (5 bases). Germline V lookup: CDR1 ENHRY, CDR2 SYGVKD. V gave up 2 bases and J gave up 3 bases, with 14 bases separating them. The CDR3 spans 15 residues. The CDR3 DNA reads as TGTGCCATCAGTGAGATAAGCGGCCGATACTACGAGCAGTACTTC. Encoded protein: CAISEISGRYYEQYF.

The DNA of the CDR3 is TGTGCCAGCAGCGTAGCTACCTGGGCTGAGCAGTTCTTC. It translates to CASSVATWAEQFF. This chain joins TRBV9 and TRBJ2-1; D gene ambiguous. CDR1 is SGDLS, CDR2 YYNGEE, per germline. V gave up 0 bases and J gave up 9 bases, with 10 bases separating them. The CDR3 consists of 13 residues.

V gene TRBV12-3 or TRBV12-4 combines with J gene TRBJ1-3, with D perhaps matching TRBD1 (6 bases). The germline V and J ends were trimmed by 4 bases and 2 bases, with 9 bases remaining between them. The CDR3 contains 14 residues. CDR3 amino acids: CASSSGTTGNTIYF. The CDR3 DNA reads as TGTGCCAGCAGTTCCGGGACAACTGGAAACACCATATATTTT.

The chain carries TRBV20-1 and TRBJ2-1; TRBD1 aligns across 9 bases. Germline trimming cut 3 bases from V and 6 bases from J; bases unmatched to any gene: 3. Germline CDR1 reads DFQATT; CDR2 reads SNEGSKA (reference sequence). The CDR3 contains 13 residues. Here the CDR3 reads CSARTGGFNEQFF. CDR3 coding DNA: TGCAGTGCTAGGACAGGGGGGTTCAATGAGCAGTTCTTC.

This clonotype appeared a single time. The gene calls are TRBV7-2 and TRBJ1-2; D gene uncertain. Trimming pared 5 bases from V and 8 bases from J, leaving 15 bases between. This CDR3 has 13 residues. Germline assignment: CDR1 SGHTA and CDR2 FQGNSA. CDR3 amino acids: CASSNQDLGGYTF. The CDR3 nucleotides read TGTGCCAGCAGCAACCAGGATCTCGGGGGCTACACCTTC. Combining the CDR3 with reference TRBV7-2 and TRBJ1-2 gives the whole variable domain GAGVSQSPSNKVTEKGKDVELRCDPISGHTALYWYRQSLGQGLEFLIYFQGNSAPDKSGLPSDRFSAERTGGSVSTLTIQRTQQEDSAVYLCASSNQDLGGYTFGSGTRLTVV.

This clonotype was observed a handful of times. V gene TRBV14 combines with J gene TRBJ2-5; 7 bases are shared with TRBD1. Germline CDR1 and CDR2: SGHDN and FVKESK. The CDR3 totals 12 residues. J lost 6 bases, V lost 4 bases, and 2 bases had no gene match. The CDR3 sequence is CASSRDRKTQYF. The CDR3 coding sequence is TGTGCCAGCAGCCGGGACAGAAAGACCCAGTACTTC.